This T cell receptor beta chain came from a study of T cells in Graves' hyperthyroidism and ophthalmopathy. The study, taken as a whole, reports: Using 13 V-J features, a model discriminated ophthalmopathy from stable hyperthyroidism.

Germline V gene sequence: CDR1 MDHEN, CDR2 SYDVKM. V shed 7 bases and J 5 bases; nucleotides not matched to a gene: 10. The CDR3 is made up of 14 amino acids. Details on this clonotype: Antigen specificity is unknown.

Amplification of TCR beta CDR3 regions used RNA as the template. The TCR CDR3 first-round RT-PCR relied on the HTBI primer set. TCRdb re-analysed the multiplex PCR reads in MiXCR, keeping a single row per CDR3 protein. Counted here are roughly 700,000 distinct CDR3 sequences, 15% to 20% occurring once; the ten biggest clones make up 15% to 19%. Absent ophthalmopathy progression within 18 months defined stable Graves' hyperthyroidism. Recently diagnosed hyperthyroidism of less than 2 months' duration affected patients aged 18 to 65. It was uncontrolled infection, other autoimmune disease, pregnancy or lactation that excluded patients.

The source is a man aged 50-59 years with Graves' hyperthyroidism. V and J are TRBV28 and TRBJ1-1; 7 nucleotides align to TRBD1. The sequenced material came from blood. This chain's CDR3 is CASNRQGVGTEAFF. CDR3 DNA: TGTGCCAGCAATAGACAGGGAGTTGGTACTGAAGCTTTCTTT.